One and the same sample provided the 13 T cell receptor beta chains below, sequenced in a study of early T cells in non-severe SARS-CoV-2 infection. TCRdb itself ran the 5' RACE reads through MiXCR, one entry per CDR3 protein. The sample gives roughly 50,000 distinct CDR3 sequences, approximately 9.4% of which show up once; just under 15% is in the top ten. Sequenced: whole blood. All receptors derive from an adult who was a healthcare worker with PCR-confirmed SARS-CoV-2 infection or an uninfected control (not recorded which).

The table lists this clonotype with a few counts. The chain is built from TRBV5-6 and TRBJ2-2, with TRBD2 identical over 13 bases. Germline V gene sequence: CDR1 SGHDT, CDR2 YYEEEE. The CDR3 covers 18 residues. V trimming: 1 base; J trimming: 2 bases; junction bases outside the gene matches: 5. Written as DNA, the CDR3 is TGTGCCAGCAGCTTGTTGGGACTAGCGGGATCTAACACCGGGGAGCTGTTTTTT. The encoded protein is CASSLLGLAGSNTGELFF.

This clonotype was counted at least ten times. This chain joins TRBV10-3 and TRBJ2-5, with TRBD1 as a possible D gene (6 bases). This CDR3 comprises 15 residues. Trimming removed 0 bases at V and 7 bases at J, with 15 bases between. The germline V gene has CDR1 ENHRY and CDR2 SYGVKD. The CDR3, as DNA: TGTGCCATCAGTGAGTCGAACGGCCAGGGGACGACCCAGTACTTC. Encoded protein: CAISESNGQGTTQYF.

This clonotype came up many times. The CDR3 protein is CASSPQGFTYEQYF. The CDR3 DNA follows: TGTGCCAGCAGCCCCCAAGGGTTCACCTACGAGCAGTACTTC. The V call is TRBV7-9, the J call TRBJ2-7; D is unresolved. The CDR3 has 14 amino acids. Trimming pared 5 bases from V and 2 bases from J, leaving 13 bases between. The V gene's germline CDR1 is SEHNR and CDR2 FQNEAQ (reference sequence).

This clonotype was picked up a small number of times. V gene TRBV27 combines with J gene TRBJ1-2, with 8 bases that match TRBD1. The CDR3 loop spans 15 amino acids. Unmatched junction bases numbered 17, after V lost 11 bases and J lost 6 bases. CDR1 and CDR2 from the germline V gene are MNHEY and SMNVEV (reference sequence). Here the CDR3 DNA reads TGTGCCTACGCAGATGGTTTAGGCAGGGGGCATGGCTACACCTTC. Amino acid sequence: CAYADGLGRGHGYTF.

This clonotype appeared many times. The chain links TRBV28 to TRBJ2-3; 8 bases map to TRBD1. This CDR3 contains 16 residues. CDR1 and CDR2 (germline): MDHEN, SYDVKM. J gave up 3 bases and V 5 bases, and 10 bases lay outside the gene matches. This CDR3 reads CASSPPGQGRTDTQYF. As DNA, the CDR3 is TGTGCCAGCAGTCCCCCTGGACAGGGTAGGACAGATACGCAGTATTTT.

This clonotype was counted at least ten times. This chain connects TRBV2 to TRBJ2-7; D is uncertain. CDR3 length: 14 amino acids. Trimming took off 6 bases at V and 2 bases at J, with 14 bases between the two ends. Germline assignment: CDR1 SNHLY and CDR2 FYNNEI. This chain's CDR3 is CASSETVATYEQYF. CDR3 bases: TGTGCCAGCAGCGAAACAGTAGCTACCTACGAGCAGTACTTC.

This clonotype was recorded many times. The V call is TRBV29-1, the J call TRBJ2-7; D unclear. The V end was cut by 3 bases, the J end by 2 bases, with 11 bases between. The CDR3 runs 13 residues. CDR1 is SQVTM and CDR2 is ANQGSEA in the germline V gene. The CDR3 is CSVEGKSPYEQYF. CDR3 DNA: TGCAGCGTTGAGGGGAAGTCACCCTACGAGCAGTACTTC.

This clonotype turned up a few times. The rearrangement uses TRBV5-1 and TRBJ2-3; TRBD2 agrees at 11 bases. The CDR3 sequence is 17 residues long. Per germline, CDR1 SGHRS and CDR2 YFSETQ. J lost 0 bases, V lost 3 bases, and 6 bases had no gene match. Here the CDR3 DNA reads TGCGCCAGCAGCTCCCGGGGACTAGCGGCTAGCACAGATACGCAGTATTTT. It codes for CASSSRGLAASTDTQYF.

This rearrangement joins TRBV28 to TRBJ1-2; TRBD1 agrees at 9 bases. The CDR3 is made up of 14 amino acids. J lost 8 bases, V lost 1 base, and 5 bases had no gene match. Germline V lookup: CDR1 MDHEN, CDR2 SYDVKM. CDR3 protein: CASSLSQGARGYTF. The CDR3 DNA is TGTGCCAGCAGTTTATCACAGGGGGCGCGCGGCTACACCTTC.

This clonotype was detected only a few times. The genes are TRBV12-3 or TRBV12-4 and TRBJ1-6, with 8 bases that match TRBD1. Germline trimming cut 6 bases from V and 9 bases from J; bases unmatched to any gene: 7. The CDR3 has 14 amino acids. CDR3 loop: CASSLTGGLSPLHF. CDR3 sequence (DNA): TGTGCCAGCAGCCTAACAGGGGGTCTTTCACCCCTCCACTTT.

This clonotype was recorded at least ten times. The rearrangement links TRBV7-3 to TRBJ1-1; D not certain. This CDR3 region has 13 residues. Per germline, CDR1 SGHTA and CDR2 FQGTGA. Trimming removed 3 bases from V and 2 bases from J, with 7 bases in between. CDR3 protein: CASSFKGNTEAFF. The CDR3 DNA reads TGTGCCAGCAGCTTTAAGGGTAACACTGAAGCTTTCTTT.

This clonotype was found a few times. The genes are TRBV7-3 and TRBJ2-7; the D is unclear. Germline V CDR1 and CDR2: SGHTA, FQGTGA. This CDR3 is built from 13 residues. V was pared by 1 base and J by 5 bases, with 9 bases between. The CDR3 loop is CASSLKIDHEQYF. The CDR3 DNA sequence: TGTGCCAGCAGCTTAAAAATCGATCACGAGCAGTACTTC.

In this sample, this clonotype turned up a few times. The chain joins TRBV12-3 or TRBV12-4 to TRBJ1-2; TRBD1 is a possible D gene (5 bases). Trimming took off 2 bases at V and 4 bases at J, with 11 bases between the two ends. The CDR3 is 14 residues long. The CDR3 loop reads CASSLFGGGYGYTF. CDR3 sequence (DNA): TGTGCCAGCAGTTTATTTGGCGGGGGCTATGGCTACACCTTC.